This T cell receptor (beta chain) was recovered during a study of blood T cell repertoires in COVID-19. For the study at large: Sample material is recorded as cDNA or gDNA derived from T cells, B-cell-depleted T cells, or PBMCs.

Per the authors' pipeline: For nucleated cells, counts were estimated from reference gene primer amplification. This table comes from immunoSEQ multiplex PCR, and its TCRdb copy is limited to in-frame clones, with some not included. V and J calls plus clone size are reproduced from that table; the DNA served to infer D and trimming. The sample carries 150,000 to 160,000 clones, 80% recorded once. CDR1 and CDR2 from the germline V gene are MGHDK and SYGVNS. Germline trimming cut 10 bases from V and 0 bases from J; bases unmatched to any gene: 5. The CDR3 totals 14 residues. The receptor's source is a man aged 55 to 70 with acute or convalescent COVID-19. The genes are TRBV25-1 and TRBJ1-4, with 7 positions matching TRBD1. Sequenced: peripheral blood. CDR3 amino acids: CATSGTATNEKLFF. The CDR3, as DNA: TGTGCCACCTCAGGGACAGCAACTAATGAAAAACTGTTTTTT. Full variable domain (rest looked up from reference TRBV25-1 and TRBJ1-4): EADIYQTPRYLVIGTGKKITLECSQTMGHDKMYWYQQDPGMELHLIHYSYGVNSTEKGDLSSESTVSRIRTEHFPLTLESARPSHTSQYLCATSGTATNEKLFFGSGTQLSVL.